This T cell receptor (beta chain) derives from a study of T cell responses to AZD1222 COVID-19 vaccine. Assay: immunoSEQ multiplex PCR; the TCRdb copy retains only in-frame clones and omits some. The data contain under 150,000 clones, roughly 89% of them singletons. Regarding the study as a whole: White British donors predominated, females outnumbered males, and clonal diversity was possibly underestimated. Along spike, vaccine-associated CD4 TCRs were found throughout, with dominance at 160-218 and 743-854. Only a handful of individuals given AZD1222 were seropositive at baseline. Sampling captured repertoires only after the peak T cell response.

Comments on this clone: Its antigen is still unknown.

The CDR3 spans 13 residues. Losses at the gene ends were 6 bases for V and 5 bases for J; bases not matched to a gene: 7. The sample was peripheral blood, taken on day 0 of AZD1222 vaccination. The sequence came from an adult in good health. V and J are TRBV12-3 or TRBV12-4 and TRBJ2-7; 7 nucleotides line up with TRBD1. The CDR3 DNA follows: TGTGCCAGCAGCAACAGGGGTAAGAACGAGCAGTACTTC. This sequence encodes CASSNRGKNEQYF.